The 9 T cell receptor beta chains in this list originate from one sample, sequenced in a study of shared clonotypes between healthy human individuals. Clones were read by immunoSEQ multiplex PCR, and TCRdb kept only the in-frame ones, dropping some. The sample contains some 2 million clones, approximately 94% of which appear only once. Positive CCR7 selection of CD45RO-negative cells yielded the naive CD8 cells, and terminally differentiated effector memory CD45RA+ cells were excluded. Sample: naive CD8+ T cells sorted from blood. These receptors came from a man aged 18 to 35 in good health.

This clone was counted a single time. Other DNA sequences from this sample encode an identical CDR3 as well. The rearrangement links TRBV27 to TRBJ1-5; possible D gene TRBD1, 5 bases. Trimming removed 5 bases from V and 0 bases from J, with 8 bases in between. This CDR3 comprises 14 residues. Per germline, CDR1 MNHEY and CDR2 SMNVEV (reference sequence). The CDR3 region is CASSVQGSNQPQHF. CDR3 DNA: TGTGCCAGCAGTGTTCAGGGTAGCAATCAGCCCCAGCATTTT.

The J gene is TRBJ2-7, the V gene TRBV5-6, with D hard to call. Trimming took off 3 bases at V and 5 bases at J, with 12 bases between the two ends. Germline V gene data show CDR1 as SGHDT and CDR2 as YYEEEE. This CDR3 comprises 13 residues. The CDR3 nucleotides read TGTGCCAGCAGCTGGCAGGCACTAAACGAGCAGTACTTC. It codes for CASSWQALNEQYF.

J is TRBJ1-1 and V is TRBV14; D is perhaps TRBD1 (6 bases). This CDR3 is built from 16 residues. Germline V gene lookup returns CDR1 SGHDN and CDR2 FVKESK. V was cut by 1 base and J by 1 base, with 13 bases left in between. For the CDR3, the DNA is TGTGCCAGCAGCCAAGTCCCCGGGACACCGAACACTGAAGCTTTCTTT. It encodes CASSQVPGTPNTEAFF.

The chain is built from TRBV15 and TRBJ2-1; TRBD2 aligns across 9 bases. The V gene's germline CDR1 is LNHNV and CDR2 YYDKDF (reference sequence). This CDR3 has 15 amino acids. V lost 5 bases, J lost 6 bases, and 8 bases stayed unmatched. The CDR3 nucleotides are TGTGCCACCAGCGATACACGAGCGGGGGGCAATGAGCAGTTCTTC. Encoded protein: CATSDTRAGGNEQFF.

A note on this clone: Other DNA sequences in this specimen translate into the identical CDR3. The V call is TRBV7-9, the J call TRBJ2-5; D unclear. The CDR3 loop spans 13 amino acids. V lost 1 base to trimming and J lost 4 bases, with 7 bases between them. Germline V gene sequence: CDR1 SEHNR, CDR2 FQNEAQ (reference sequence). The CDR3 loop is CASSLVTGETQYF. Here the CDR3 DNA reads TGTGCCAGCAGCTTAGTGACGGGAGAGACCCAGTACTTC.

This clone was picked up one time. The rearrangement uses TRBV5-7 and TRBJ2-2; possible D gene TRBD2, 5 bases. TRBV5-7 is an ORF, with its function uncertain. V was trimmed by 7 bases and J by 0 bases, leaving 19 bases between them. The CDR3 runs to 17 residues. The CDR3 here is CASSPRRTRANTGELFF. The CDR3 DNA sequence: TGTGCCAGCTCACCGAGGAGGACCCGGGCGAACACCGGGGAGCTGTTTTTT.

As for this clone: Distinct nucleotide sequences in the sample also encode this CDR3. The V and J genes are TRBV27 and TRBJ2-7; weak D call: TRBD1 (7 bases). Germline CDR1 and CDR2: MNHEY and SMNVEV (reference sequence). The CDR3 extends over 14 amino acids. The germline V and J ends were trimmed by 3 bases and 4 bases, with 13 bases remaining between them. CDR3 residues: CASSFSAGGYEQYF. CDR3 bases: TGTGCCAGCAGTTTTTCGGCAGGGGGGTACGAGCAGTACTTC.

This sequence joins TRBV6-5 and TRBJ1-2, with D possibly matching TRBD1 (6 bases). V was shortened by 5 bases and J by 8 bases, with 12 bases between the two germline ends. The germline gives CDR1 MNHEY, CDR2 SVGAGI. The CDR3 extends over 12 amino acids. In nucleotides, the CDR3 is TGTGCCAGCAGTCCCGTCGGACAGGGCTACACCTTC. Protein: CASSPVGQGYTF.

This chain uses TRBV4-1 with TRBJ1-1; D ambiguous. The CDR3 has 16 amino acids. Trimming stripped 1 base from V and 0 bases from J, with 12 bases between. In germline, CDR1 is MGHRA, CDR2 YSYEKL. As DNA, the CDR3 is TGCGCCAGCAGCCAAGCGGGGTTCCCTCTGAACACTGAAGCTTTCTTT. It codes for CASSQAGFPLNTEAFF.